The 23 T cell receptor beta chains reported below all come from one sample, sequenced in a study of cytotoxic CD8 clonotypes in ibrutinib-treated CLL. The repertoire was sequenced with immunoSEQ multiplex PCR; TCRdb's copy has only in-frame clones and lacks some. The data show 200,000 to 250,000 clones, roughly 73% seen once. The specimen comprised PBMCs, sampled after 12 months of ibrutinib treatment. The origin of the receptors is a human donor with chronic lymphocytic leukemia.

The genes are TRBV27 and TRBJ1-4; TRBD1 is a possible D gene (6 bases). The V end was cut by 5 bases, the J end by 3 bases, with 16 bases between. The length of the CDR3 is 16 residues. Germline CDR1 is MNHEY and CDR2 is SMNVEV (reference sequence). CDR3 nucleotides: TGTGCCAGCAGTCTGACGGGGGGCGCGTCTAATGAAAAACTGTTTTTT. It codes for CASSLTGGASNEKLFF.

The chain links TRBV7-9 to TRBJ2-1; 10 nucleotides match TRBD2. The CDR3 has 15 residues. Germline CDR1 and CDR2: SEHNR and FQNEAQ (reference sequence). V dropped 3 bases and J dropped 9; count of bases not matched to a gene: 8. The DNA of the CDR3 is TGTGCCAGCAGCTTCTGGACTAGCGGTAGTGGTGAGCAGTTCTTC. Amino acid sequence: CASSFWTSGSGEQFF.

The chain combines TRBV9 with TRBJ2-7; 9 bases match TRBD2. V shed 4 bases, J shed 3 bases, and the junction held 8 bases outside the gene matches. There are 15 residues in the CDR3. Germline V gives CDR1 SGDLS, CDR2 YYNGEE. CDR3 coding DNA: TGTGCCAGCAGCCCCTCCCCGACTAGCGGCTACGAGCAGTACTTC. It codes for CASSPSPTSGYEQYF.

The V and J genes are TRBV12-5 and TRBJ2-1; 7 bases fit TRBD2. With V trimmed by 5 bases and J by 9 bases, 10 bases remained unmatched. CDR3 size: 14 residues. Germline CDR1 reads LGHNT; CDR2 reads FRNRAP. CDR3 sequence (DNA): TGTGCTAGTGGTACGGAGACTAGCACCGGTGAGCAGTTCTTC. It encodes CASGTETSTGEQFF.

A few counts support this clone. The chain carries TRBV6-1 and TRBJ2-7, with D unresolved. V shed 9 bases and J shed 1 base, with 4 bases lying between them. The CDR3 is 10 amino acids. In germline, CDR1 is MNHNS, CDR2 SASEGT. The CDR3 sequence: CARESYEQYF. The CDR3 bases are TGTGCCAGGGAATCCTACGAGCAGTACTTC.

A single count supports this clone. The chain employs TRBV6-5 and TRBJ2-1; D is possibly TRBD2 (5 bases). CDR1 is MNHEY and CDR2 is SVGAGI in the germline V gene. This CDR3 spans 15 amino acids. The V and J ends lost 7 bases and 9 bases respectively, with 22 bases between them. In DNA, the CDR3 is TGTGCCAGCAACCTTCTCGGGGAACCTCGGGGTGAGCAGTTCTTC. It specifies CASNLLGEPRGEQFF.

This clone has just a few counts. The CDR3 DNA reads TGTGCCAGCGCTGGACTAGGGCCGCAGTACTTC. It encodes CASAGLGPQYF. The chain is built from TRBV7-9 and TRBJ2-7; 7 bases map to TRBD2. This CDR3 contains 11 residues. Germline V gives CDR1 SEHNR, CDR2 FQNEAQ (reference sequence). J was trimmed by 9 bases and V by 8 bases; bases with no gene match: 7.

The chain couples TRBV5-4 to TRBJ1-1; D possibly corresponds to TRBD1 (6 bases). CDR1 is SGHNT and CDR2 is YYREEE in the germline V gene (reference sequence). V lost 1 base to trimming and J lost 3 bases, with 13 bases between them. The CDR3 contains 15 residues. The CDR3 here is CASSLYGQTDTEAFF. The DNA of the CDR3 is TGTGCCAGCAGCTTGTACGGACAGACGGACACTGAAGCTTTCTTT.

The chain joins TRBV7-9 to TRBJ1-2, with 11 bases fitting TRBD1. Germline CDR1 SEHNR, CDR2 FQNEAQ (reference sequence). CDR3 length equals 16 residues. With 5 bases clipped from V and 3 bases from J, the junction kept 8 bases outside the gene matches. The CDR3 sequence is CASSPIPGQGDYGYTF. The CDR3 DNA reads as TGTGCCAGCAGCCCGATACCGGGACAGGGGGACTATGGCTACACCTTC.

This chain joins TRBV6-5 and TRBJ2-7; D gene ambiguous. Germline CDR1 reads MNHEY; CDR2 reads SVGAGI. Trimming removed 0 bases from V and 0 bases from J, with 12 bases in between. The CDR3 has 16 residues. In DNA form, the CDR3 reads TGTGCCAGCAGTTACTCGAAATCGGGCAGCTCCTACGAGCAGTACTTC. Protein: CASSYSKSGSSYEQYF.

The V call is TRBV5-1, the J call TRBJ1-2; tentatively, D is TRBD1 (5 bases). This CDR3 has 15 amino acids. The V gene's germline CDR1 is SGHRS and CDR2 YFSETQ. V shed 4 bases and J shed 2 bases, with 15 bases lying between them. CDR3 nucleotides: TGCGCCAGCAGCGCCGCCGGGGGAATAAACTATGGCTACACCTTC. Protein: CASSAAGGINYGYTF.

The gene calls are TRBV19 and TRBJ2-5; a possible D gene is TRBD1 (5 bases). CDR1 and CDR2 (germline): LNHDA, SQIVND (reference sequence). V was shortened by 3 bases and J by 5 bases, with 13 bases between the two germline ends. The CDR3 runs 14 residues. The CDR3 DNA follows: TGTGCCAGTAGTATGGGCAGGGCCCGGGAGACCCAGTACTTC. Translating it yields CASSMGRARETQYF.

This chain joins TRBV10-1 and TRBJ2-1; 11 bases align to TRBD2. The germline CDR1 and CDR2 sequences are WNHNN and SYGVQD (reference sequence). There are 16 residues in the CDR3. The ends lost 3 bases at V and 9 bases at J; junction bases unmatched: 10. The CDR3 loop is CASSEIDSGRAVEQFF. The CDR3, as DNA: TGCGCCAGCAGTGAAATTGATAGCGGGAGGGCCGTTGAGCAGTTCTTC.

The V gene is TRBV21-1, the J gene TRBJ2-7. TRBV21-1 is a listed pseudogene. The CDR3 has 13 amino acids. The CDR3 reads CASSKVRRGVQYF. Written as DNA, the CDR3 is TGTGCCAGCAGCAAAGTCCGAAGGGGGGTGCAGTACTTC.

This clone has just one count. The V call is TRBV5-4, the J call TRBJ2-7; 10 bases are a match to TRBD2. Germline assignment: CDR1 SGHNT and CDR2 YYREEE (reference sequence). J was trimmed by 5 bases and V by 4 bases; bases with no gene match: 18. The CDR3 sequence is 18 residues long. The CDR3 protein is CASSPALGSGRAGHEQYF. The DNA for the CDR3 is TGTGCCAGCAGCCCGGCGCTAGGGAGCGGGAGGGCCGGTCACGAGCAGTACTTC.

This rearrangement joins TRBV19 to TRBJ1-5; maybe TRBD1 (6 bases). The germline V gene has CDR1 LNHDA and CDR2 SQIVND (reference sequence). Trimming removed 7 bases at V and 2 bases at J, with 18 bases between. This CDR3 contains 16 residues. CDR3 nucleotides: TGTGCCAGTATGAAGAGGGGGTTCGATGGCAATCAGCCCCAGCATTTT. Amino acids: CASMKRGFDGNQPQHF.

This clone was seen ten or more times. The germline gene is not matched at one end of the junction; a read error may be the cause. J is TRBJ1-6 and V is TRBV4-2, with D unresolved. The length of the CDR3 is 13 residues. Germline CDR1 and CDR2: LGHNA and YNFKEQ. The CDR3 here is CASSQDERALQSF. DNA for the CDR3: TGTGCCAGCAGCCAAGATGAGCGGGCCCTCCAAAGCTTT.

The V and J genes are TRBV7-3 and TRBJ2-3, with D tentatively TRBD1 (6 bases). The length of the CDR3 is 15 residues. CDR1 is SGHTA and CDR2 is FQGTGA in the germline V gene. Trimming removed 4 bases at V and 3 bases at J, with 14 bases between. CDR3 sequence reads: CASSSLGAWTDTQYF. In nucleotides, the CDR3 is TGTGCCAGCAGCTCGTTGGGGGCTTGGACAGATACGCAGTATTTT.

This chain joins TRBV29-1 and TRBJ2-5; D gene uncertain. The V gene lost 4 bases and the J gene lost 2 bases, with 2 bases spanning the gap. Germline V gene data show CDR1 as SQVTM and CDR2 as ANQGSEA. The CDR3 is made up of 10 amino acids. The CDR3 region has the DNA TGCAGCGTTGCACAAGAGACCCAGTACTTC. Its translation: CSVAQETQYF. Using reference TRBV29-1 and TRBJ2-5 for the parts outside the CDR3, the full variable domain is SAVISQKPSRDICQRGTSLTIQCQVDSQVTMMFWYRQQPGQSLTLIATANQGSEATYESGFVIDKFPISRPNLTFSTLTVSNMSPEDSSIYLCSVAQETQYFGPGTRLLVL.

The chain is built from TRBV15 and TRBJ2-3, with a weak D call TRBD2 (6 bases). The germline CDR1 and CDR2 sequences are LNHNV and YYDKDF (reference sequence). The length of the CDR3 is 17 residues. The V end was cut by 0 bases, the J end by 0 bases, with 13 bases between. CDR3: CATSRDGAGSSTDTQYF. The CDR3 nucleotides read TGTGCCACCAGCAGAGATGGGGCGGGATCTAGCACAGATACGCAGTATTTT.

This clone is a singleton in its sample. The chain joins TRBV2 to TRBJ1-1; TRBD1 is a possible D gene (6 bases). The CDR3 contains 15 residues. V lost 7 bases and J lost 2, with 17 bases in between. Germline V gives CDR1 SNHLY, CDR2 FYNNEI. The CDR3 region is CASTPGDKKNTEAFF. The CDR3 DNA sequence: TGTGCCAGCACCCCCGGGGACAAAAAAAACACTGAAGCTTTCTTT.

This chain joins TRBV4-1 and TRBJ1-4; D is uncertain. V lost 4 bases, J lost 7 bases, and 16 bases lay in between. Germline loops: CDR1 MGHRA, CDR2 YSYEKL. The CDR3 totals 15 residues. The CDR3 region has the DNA TGCGCCAGCAGCCCCGCCTCCCCCCCTGGTGAAAAACTGTTTTTT. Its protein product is CASSPASPPGEKLFF.

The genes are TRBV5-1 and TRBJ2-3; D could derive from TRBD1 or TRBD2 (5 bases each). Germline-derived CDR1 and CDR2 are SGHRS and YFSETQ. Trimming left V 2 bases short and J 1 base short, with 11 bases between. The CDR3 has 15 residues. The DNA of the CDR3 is TGCGCCAGCAGCTTCGGGGCAGGCCGCACAGATACGCAGTATTTT. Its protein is CASSFGAGRTDTQYF.